This T cell receptor (beta chain) was retrieved from a study of blood T cell repertoires in COVID-19. The V end lost 3 bases, the J end lost 10 bases, and 15 bases lay between the germline ends. The CDR3 is 13 residues long. In germline, CDR1 is SEHNR, CDR2 FQNEAQ (reference sequence). Original data processing: Counts of nucleated cells, estimated from reference gene primer amplification, were obtained. Sequencing used immunoSEQ multiplex PCR; TCRdb keeps in-frame clones, though not all of them. V, J and clone size were drawn from that table, and D and trimming were deduced from the DNA. Counted here are over 75,000 clones, 80% to 90% occurring once; the ten biggest clones make up roughly 4.2%. Seattle patients were enrolled while actively infected and followed longitudinally.

The specimen sequenced was peripheral blood. This clonotype was sampled from a human donor with COVID-19, enrolled during active disease. The donor label of this sample is uncertain. This chain joins TRBV7-9 and TRBJ1-1, with D unclear. The CDR3 DNA is TGTGCCAGCAGCTTCGCCGAGGGAGGGCGAGCTTTCTTT. Amino acid sequence: CASSFAEGGRAFF.